Presented here are 14 T cell receptor beta chains from one specimen sequenced in a study of cytomegalovirus exposure and HLA in healthy donors. Some clones are missing from TCRdb's copy, which holds only in-frame ones; the method was immunoSEQ multiplex PCR. Here the sample spans roughly 130,000 clones, 75% to 90% being singletons. The sample comprised PBMCs. The receptors originated from a woman aged 25 to 39 in good health and CMV-seropositive.

The rearrangement uses TRBV29-1 and TRBJ2-1, with 8 bases aligning to TRBD2. The CDR3 has 13 amino acids. The germline gives CDR1 SQVTM, CDR2 ANQGSEA. The CDR3 DNA is TGCACCGGGGGGAGCGGGAGCGGCAATGAGCAGTTCTTC. It codes for CTGGSGSGNEQFF.

This rearrangement joins TRBV27 to TRBJ2-5; possible D gene TRBD2, 6 bases. Germline V gives CDR1 MNHEY, CDR2 SMNVEV (reference sequence). The CDR3 totals 16 residues. V was shortened by 5 bases and J by 1 base, with 17 bases between the two germline ends. For the CDR3, the DNA is TGTGCCAGCAGTATGCATGGTGGAGGGAGCCAAGAGACCCAGTACTTC. Translation gives CASSMHGGGSQETQYF.

Regarding this clone: Other DNA sequences within the sample encode an identical CDR3. The chain has TRBV4-1 and TRBJ1-5, with TRBD1 matching over 7 bases. CDR3 size: 15 residues. The germline gives CDR1 MGHRA, CDR2 YSYEKL. The ends lost 3 bases at V and 1 base at J; junction bases unmatched: 3. CDR3 residues: CASSQVQGSNQPQHF. The CDR3 DNA is TGCGCCAGCAGCCAGGTACAGGGGAGCAATCAGCCCCAGCATTTT.

V usage is TRBV6-1 and J usage is TRBJ1-3, with 7 bases lining up with TRBD1. This CDR3 is built from 18 residues. Germline CDR1 and CDR2: MNHNS and SASEGT. Trimming took 4 bases from V and 3 from J; bases not matched to a gene: 15. The CDR3 is CASSVERQGLGRGNTIYF. The CDR3 region has the DNA TGTGCCAGCAGTGTCGAGAGACAGGGACTAGGTCGTGGAAACACCATATATTTT.

The rearrangement links TRBV6-1 to TRBJ2-7; 9 bases agree with TRBD2. CDR3 length: 16 amino acids. Germline V gene data show CDR1 as MNHNS and CDR2 as SASEGT. V dropped 1 base and J dropped 5; count of bases not matched to a gene: 9. In DNA, the CDR3 is TGTGCCAGCAGTGAAGATGCGGGGGGGCCTAGGAACGAGCAGTACTTC. Protein product: CASSEDAGGPRNEQYF.

The V gene is TRBV7-9, the J gene TRBJ1-5; TRBD1 aligns across 8 bases. Per germline, CDR1 SEHNR and CDR2 FQNEAQ (reference sequence). V gave up 8 bases and J gave up 4 bases; unmatched junction bases: 10. The CDR3 extends over 15 amino acids. CDR3 bases: TGTGCCAGCTCCCCAGGGGACAGGTCGAATCAGCCCCAGCATTTT. The encoded protein is CASSPGDRSNQPQHF.

The chain is built from TRBV6-5 and TRBJ1-2; D possibly corresponds to TRBD1 (5 bases). V gave up 2 bases and J gave up 3 bases, with 10 bases separating them. This CDR3 has 14 amino acids. The germline CDR1 and CDR2 sequences are MNHEY and SVGAGI. CDR3 sequence reads: CASSYDSIYYGYTF. CDR3 DNA: TGTGCCAGCAGTTACGACAGTATTTACTATGGCTACACCTTC.

The DNA of the CDR3 is TGTGCCAGCAGCCCGCCGGGACTTCTGAACACTGAAGCTTTCTTT. This gives the protein CASSPPGLLNTEAFF. The rearrangement links TRBV14 to TRBJ1-1, with a possible D match to TRBD1 (5 bases). The V end was cut by 4 bases, the J end by 0 bases, with 12 bases between. The CDR3 spans 15 residues. Per germline, CDR1 SGHDN and CDR2 FVKESK.

V usage is TRBV7-7 and J usage is TRBJ2-5, with TRBD2 identical over 8 bases. The CDR3 extends over 13 amino acids. Germline-derived CDR1 and CDR2 are SSHAT and FNYEAQ (reference sequence). CDR3 sequence reads: CATAGGASETQYF. CDR3 coding DNA: TGTGCTACCGCCGGGGGGGCCTCTGAGACCCAGTACTTC.

The chain has TRBV13 and TRBJ1-2; no firm D call. Trimming cost V 0 bases and J 6 bases, with 17 bases left between them. Germline-derived CDR1 and CDR2 are PRHDT and FYEKMQ (reference sequence). This CDR3 contains 16 residues. The chain's CDR3 is CASSLGLDGTEHGYTF. CDR3 bases: TGTGCCAGCAGCTTAGGCCTCGATGGAACAGAGCATGGCTACACCTTC.

As to this clone: Other nucleotide sequences from this sample produce the same CDR3. The chain links TRBV27 to TRBJ1-2; D gene ambiguous. V shed 2 bases and J shed 4 bases, with 8 bases lying between them. The CDR3 has 13 residues. Germline V gives CDR1 MNHEY, CDR2 SMNVEV (reference sequence). CDR3 loop: CASSLRGGYGYTF. The CDR3 region has the DNA TGTGCCAGCAGTTTACGGGGAGGCTATGGCTACACCTTC.

The rearrangement uses TRBV5-1 and TRBJ2-3, with TRBD1 identical over 8 bases. The CDR3 is made up of 15 amino acids. From germline, CDR1 is SGHRS and CDR2 YFSETQ. V shed 4 bases, J shed 6 bases, and the junction held 10 bases outside the gene matches. The CDR3 DNA reads TGCGCCAGCAGCCCGAGCTCCCGGGACAGGGATACGCAGTATTTT. Amino acid sequence: CASSPSSRDRDTQYF.

The V call is TRBV6-6, the J call TRBJ2-7; D perhaps matches TRBD1 (6 bases). CDR3 length equals 14 residues. V lost 9 bases and J lost 9, with 24 bases in between. Germline V CDR1 and CDR2: MNHNY, SVGAGI (reference sequence). The CDR3 protein is CASTLTGRGPGQYF. In DNA, the CDR3 is TGTGCCAGTACCTTAACGGGCAGGGGACCAGGGCAGTACTTC.

CDR3 sequence reads: CASSVTGRVSYEQYF. DNA of the CDR3: TGTGCCAGCAGTGTCACTGGGAGGGTTTCCTACGAGCAGTACTTC. The chain couples TRBV6-5 to TRBJ2-7; 7 nucleotides agree with TRBD2. Per germline, CDR1 MNHEY and CDR2 SVGAGI. CDR3 length: 15 residues. Trimming removed 5 bases from V and 1 base from J; junction bases left unmatched: 8.